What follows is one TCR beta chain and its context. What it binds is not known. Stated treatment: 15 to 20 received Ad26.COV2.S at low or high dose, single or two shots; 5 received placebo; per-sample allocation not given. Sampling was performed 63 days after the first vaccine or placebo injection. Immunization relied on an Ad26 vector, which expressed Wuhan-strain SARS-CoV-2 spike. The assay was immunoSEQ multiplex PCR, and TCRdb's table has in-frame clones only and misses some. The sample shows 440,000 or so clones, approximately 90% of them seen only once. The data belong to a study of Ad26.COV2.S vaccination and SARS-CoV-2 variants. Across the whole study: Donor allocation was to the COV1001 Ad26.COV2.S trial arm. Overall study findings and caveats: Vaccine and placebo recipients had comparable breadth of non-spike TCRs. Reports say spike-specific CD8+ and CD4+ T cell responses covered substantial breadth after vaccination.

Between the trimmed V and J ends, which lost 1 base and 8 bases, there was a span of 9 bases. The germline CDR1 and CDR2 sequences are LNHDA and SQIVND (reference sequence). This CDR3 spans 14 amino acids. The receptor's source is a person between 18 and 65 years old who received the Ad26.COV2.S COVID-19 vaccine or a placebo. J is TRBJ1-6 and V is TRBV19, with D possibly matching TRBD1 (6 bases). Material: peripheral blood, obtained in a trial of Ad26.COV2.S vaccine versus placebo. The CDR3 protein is CASSIGQDYSPLHF. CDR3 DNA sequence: TGTGCCAGTAGTATAGGACAGGATTATTCACCCCTCCACTTT. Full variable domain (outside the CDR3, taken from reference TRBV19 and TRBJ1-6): DGGITQSPKYLFRKEGQNVTLSCEQNLNHDAMYWYRQDPGQGLRLIYYSQIVNDFQKGDIAEGYSVSREKKESFPLTVTSAQKNPTAFYLCASSIGQDYSPLHFGNGTRLTVT.